This T cell receptor beta chain is drawn from a study of blood T cell repertoires in COVID-19. Study information: COVID-19 samples collected from the United States, Italy and Spain covered acute and convalescent phases. Sample material is recorded as cDNA or gDNA derived from T cells, B-cell-depleted T cells, or PBMCs.

The CDR3 is made up of 15 amino acids. Per germline, CDR1 SGHRS and CDR2 YFSETQ. V was shortened by 4 bases and J by 0 bases, with 12 bases between the two germline ends. Per the study methods: From reference gene primer amplification, estimates of nucleated cell counts were derived. Here immunoSEQ multiplex PCR was the method, and the copy in TCRdb shows in-frame clones only, minus some. V and J calls and clone size are given by that table; D and trimming were obtained from the DNA. The sample consists of about 200,000 clones, 80% of them appearing once. The sequence was obtained from a human donor in a cohort sampled during active COVID-19. The rearrangement joins TRBV5-1 to TRBJ2-3; no clear D gene. Sequencing was carried out using peripheral blood. The CDR3 sequence is CASSPRHSSTDTQYF. In DNA, the CDR3 is TGCGCCAGCAGCCCCAGACATAGTAGCACAGATACGCAGTATTTT. Full variable domain (missing parts from reference TRBV5-1 and TRBJ2-3): KAGVTQTPRYLIKTRGQQVTLSCSPISGHRSVSWYQQTPGQGLQFLFEYFSETQRNKGNFPGRFSGRQFSNSRSEMNVSTLELGDSALYLCASSPRHSSTDTQYFGPGTRLTVL.